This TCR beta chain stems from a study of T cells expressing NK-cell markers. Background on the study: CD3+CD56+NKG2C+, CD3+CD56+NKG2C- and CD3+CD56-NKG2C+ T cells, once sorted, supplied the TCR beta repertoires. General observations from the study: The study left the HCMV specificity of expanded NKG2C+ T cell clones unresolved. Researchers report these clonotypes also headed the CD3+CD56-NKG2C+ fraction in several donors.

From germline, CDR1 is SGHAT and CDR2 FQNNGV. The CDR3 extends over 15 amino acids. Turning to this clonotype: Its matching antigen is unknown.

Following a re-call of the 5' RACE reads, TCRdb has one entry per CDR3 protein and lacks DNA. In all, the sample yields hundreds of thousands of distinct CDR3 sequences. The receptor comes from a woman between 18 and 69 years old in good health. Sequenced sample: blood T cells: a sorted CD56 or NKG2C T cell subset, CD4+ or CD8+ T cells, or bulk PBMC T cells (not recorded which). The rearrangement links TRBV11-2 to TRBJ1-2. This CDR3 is CASSLLRHANYGYTF. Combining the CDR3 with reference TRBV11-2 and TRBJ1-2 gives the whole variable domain EAGVAQSPRYKIIEKRQSVAFWCNPISGHATLYWYQQILGQGPKLLIQFQNNGVVDDSQLPKDRFSAERLKGVDSTLKIQPAKLEDSAVYLCASSLLRHANYGYTFGSGTRLTVV.